Here is one T cell receptor beta chain with its context. The specificity of this receptor is unknown. No much larger clone is present one base from it, and per-base qualities are unavailable. The entry originates in a study of cytomegalovirus exposure and HLA in healthy donors (dated by TCRdb to 2016 to 2017). Background for the entire study: A later analysis indicated that the 120 or so validation repertoires were generated on the platform also employed for the 700 or so repertoires of the first cohort. The aim of the study was to test whether cataloging public T cell receptors could identify signatures of past pathogen exposure. Besides the first cohort of hundreds of subjects, a separate validation cohort made up of 120 different subjects was used. To predict cytomegalovirus infection status, the study combined high-throughput TCR immunosequencing, statistical association of individual TCRs with disease status, and machine learning. Beyond this particular receptor, the publication reports: It was suggested by the authors that the approach could potentially be generalized to other disease states and immunological phenotypes. Cytomegalovirus status was reported to be diagnosed by the classifier with high specificity and sensitivity in both the original and validation cohorts. A total of some 180 TCR beta chains were listed by the study as associated with cytomegalovirus. In vitro tests confirmed that a few of the cytomegalovirus-associated TCR beta chains recognize cytomegalovirus antigens. A later analysis lacked HLA typing for the validation cohort, so it scored co-occurrence in that cohort across all 130 or so repertoires. Most TCR sequences were observed very rarely across donors, whereas some public TCRs were present in many individuals. Subsequent analysis determined that TCRs grouped into clusters in the first cohort also showed a tendency toward co-occurrence across the 90 to 150 validation repertoires, and 94% of cluster scores exceeded 0.

V was cut back by 0 bases and J by 1 base, leaving a gap of 10 bases between them. The CDR3, from cysteine to phenylalanine, totals 15 residues. The entry retains the CDR3 DNA only, 45 bases that are in frame from base 1. Looking up the germline V gene yields CDR1 SGHDN and CDR2 FVKESK. The library was prepared using the immunoSEQ multiplex PCR assay. Regarding the original processing steps: A statistical classification framework was built for diagnosing cytomegalovirus status from the catalog of TCR beta chain sequences. The source is immuneACCESS, and TCRdb retained only in-frame sequences with V and J called. Part of the clones is not carried over; for the studies checked, unresolved V genes explain less than half of this, and the remainder is unexplained. For V, J and clone size, that table is used; D and trimming come from the DNA. Recorded for this sample are approximately 120,000 clones; roughly 90% of them occurred a single time. Jointly, the top ten make up under 2% of the sample.

Separate from the roughly 650-subject first cohort, the validation cohort of some 130 subjects was the group to which the donors belonged. The chain links TRBV14 with TRBJ2-7; the D gene cannot be resolved reliably. Sequenced: PBMCs. The source is a young woman in good health and CMV-seronegative. The nucleotide sequence is TGTGCCAGCAGCCAAGACCGACTTTTTTCCTACGAGCAGTACTTC. Its coded protein is CASSQDRLFSYEQYF.